This T cell receptor beta chain was identified during a study of blood T cells in healthy people across ages (dated by TCRdb to 2013 to 2016). The study in broad terms: Template switching captured roughly one uniquely barcoded TCR beta cDNA molecule per two T cells in model experiments. Using deep sequencing normalized with unique cDNA molecular identifiers, the study measured how TCR beta repertoire diversity changes with age. The donors were split into four age groups: young (average around 15 years), middle-aged (about 40), aged (more than 60) and long-lived (82). To avoid experimental bias, donors of different ages were spread randomly across the sequencing lanes. Two additional independent replicas of 1 million unique cDNA reads from the same blood draw were analyzed for two donors (one aged 18 to 30 and one aged 80 or older). Study-wide conclusions, independent of this receptor: Because profiling used bulk unsorted PBMCs, naive and antigen-experienced compartments could not be compared conclusively. The long-lived group showed more naive CD4+ T cells, fewer expanded clones and increased TCR diversity than the aged group, suggesting age selection. Total diversity estimates from one million sequenced T cells were considered lower bounds and underestimates. As age increased, observed TCR beta diversity per million T cells dropped in a roughly linear way, and a significant reduction was already evident by age 40. Donor CMV infection status was unknown, potentially confounding age-related changes in expanded clonotypes. The percentage of naive T cells measured by flow cytometry correlated strongly with observed TCR beta diversity.

The trim is 7 bases for V and 1 base for J, with a gap of 12 bases between the germline ends. CDR1 MNHEY and CDR2 SMNVEV are derived from the germline V gene (reference sequence). From the cysteine up to the phenylalanine, the CDR3 has a length of 14 residues. The DNA shown is the 42-base CDR3, in frame from base 1. Receptor amplification or capture employed 5' RACE. The sequencer listed for this sample is Illumina HiSeq 2500. The second PCR ran for about 6 to 12 cycles and used a J-beta primer mix along with a sample-barcoded 5' primer. A unique molecular identifier was introduced onto each TCR beta cDNA molecule by a template-switch 5' adaptor carrying 12 random nucleotides. At least 2.5 million CDR3-containing paired-end reads were obtained from each sample. All of the RNA was converted into first-strand cDNA using the Mint cDNA synthesis kit, with a TRBC-specific oligonucleotide serving as the primer. After uracil-DNA glycosylase treatment, a first 18-cycle PCR used universal primers M1SS and BC2_uni_R on all cDNA. Per the authors' processing: For normalization, 1 million high-quality reads, each with a distinct molecular identifier, were randomly selected from each sample. Reads sharing molecular identifiers were discarded rather than binned into consensus sequences. MiTCR, run with a Q25 quality threshold and the strictest error-elimination algorithm, handled CDR3 identification, clonotype clustering and error correction. A nonparametric unseen species model with Euler transformation was used to estimate lower-bound total TCR beta diversity. TCRdb reworked the public reads: Q25 trimming with fastp, MiXCR clone assembly, productive beta chains retained. Records with the same CDR3 protein are collapsed into one entry carrying the most frequent genes and DNA. TCRdb's processing, not the authors' own work, is the source of the V and J calls. The sample table contains about 780,000 distinct CDR3 sequences; only one count was recorded for around half of them. About a sixth of the sample belongs to the ten largest clones.

Donors were a few dozen systemically healthy Caucasian individuals from Russia aged roughly 6 to 95 years. Each donor gave ten milliliters of peripheral blood, drawn into EDTA-treated Vacutainer tubes. Ficoll-Paque density-gradient centrifugation was used to isolate PBMCs, with at least 7 million per sample. Trizol reagent was used to extract total RNA from the PBMCs, yielding at least 5 micrograms per sample. The percentages of naive CD45RAhigh/CD27high T cells were determined by flow cytometry on a PBMC aliquot from every donor. This clonotype came up once. Its antigen is still unknown. No base-level quality is on record; no much larger clone is a single base apart. One read alone provides weak support.

The source material was blood. This sequence was found in a man older than 75 in good health. Recombination joined TRBV27 with TRBJ2-3, with no D gene named confidently. The CDR3: CASKEQVGTDTQYF. The DNA sequence reads TGTGCCAGCAAAGAGCAGGTGGGCACAGATACGCAGTATTTT.